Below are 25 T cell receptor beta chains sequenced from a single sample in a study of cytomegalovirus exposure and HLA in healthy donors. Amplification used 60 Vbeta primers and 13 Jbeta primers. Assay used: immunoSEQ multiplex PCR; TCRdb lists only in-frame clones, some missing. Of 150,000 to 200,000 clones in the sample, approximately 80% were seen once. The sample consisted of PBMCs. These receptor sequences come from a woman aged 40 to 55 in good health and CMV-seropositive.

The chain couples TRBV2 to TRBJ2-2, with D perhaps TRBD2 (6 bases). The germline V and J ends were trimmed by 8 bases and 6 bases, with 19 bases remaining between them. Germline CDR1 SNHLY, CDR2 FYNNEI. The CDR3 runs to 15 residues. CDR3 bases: TGTGCCAGCGCTTCCGGGGGAGCCCCCGCCGGGGAGCTGTTTTTT. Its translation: CASASGGAPAGELFF.

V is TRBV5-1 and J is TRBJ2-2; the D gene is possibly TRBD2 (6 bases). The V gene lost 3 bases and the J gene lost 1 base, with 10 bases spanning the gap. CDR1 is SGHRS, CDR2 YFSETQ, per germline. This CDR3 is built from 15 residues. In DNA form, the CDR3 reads TGCGCCAGCAGCTACGGGACTCTGAACACCGGGGAGCTGTTTTTT. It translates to CASSYGTLNTGELFF.

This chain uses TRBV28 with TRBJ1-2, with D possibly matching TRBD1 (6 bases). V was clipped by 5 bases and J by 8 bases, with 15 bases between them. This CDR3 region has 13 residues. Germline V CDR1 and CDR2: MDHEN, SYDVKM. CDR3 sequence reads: CASSLQGQWGYTF. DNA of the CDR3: TGTGCCAGCAGTCTTCAAGGACAGTGGGGCTACACCTTC.

The CDR3 DNA reads as TGTGCCAGCAGCGCCAGGGACAGGGGGGCTTCTAATTCACCCCTCCACTTT. Its protein product is CASSARDRGASNSPLHF. This chain connects TRBV7-9 to TRBJ1-6; 11 bases are shared with TRBD1. The V and J ends lost 5 bases and 6 bases, in that order; junction bases with no gene match: 9. Germline CDR1 is SEHNR and CDR2 is FQNEAQ (reference sequence). The CDR3 is 17 amino acids.

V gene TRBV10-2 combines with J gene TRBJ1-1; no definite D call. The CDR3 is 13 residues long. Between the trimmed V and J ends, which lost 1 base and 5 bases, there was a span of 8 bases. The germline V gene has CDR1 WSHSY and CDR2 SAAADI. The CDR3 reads CASSEWTGTEAFF. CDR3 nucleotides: TGCGCCAGCAGTGAGTGGACGGGGACTGAAGCTTTCTTT.

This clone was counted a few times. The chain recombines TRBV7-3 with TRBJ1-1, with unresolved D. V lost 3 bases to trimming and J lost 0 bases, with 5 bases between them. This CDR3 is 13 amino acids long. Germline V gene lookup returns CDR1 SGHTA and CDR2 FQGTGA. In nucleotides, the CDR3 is TGTGCCAGCAGCTTTTCCGTGAACACTGAAGCTTTCTTT. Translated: CASSFSVNTEAFF.

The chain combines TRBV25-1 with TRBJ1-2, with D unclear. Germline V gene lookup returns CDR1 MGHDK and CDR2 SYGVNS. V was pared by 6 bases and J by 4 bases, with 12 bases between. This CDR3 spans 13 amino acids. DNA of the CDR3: TGTGCCAGCAGGGCGGACTCCGCCTATGGCTACACCTTC. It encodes CASRADSAYGYTF.

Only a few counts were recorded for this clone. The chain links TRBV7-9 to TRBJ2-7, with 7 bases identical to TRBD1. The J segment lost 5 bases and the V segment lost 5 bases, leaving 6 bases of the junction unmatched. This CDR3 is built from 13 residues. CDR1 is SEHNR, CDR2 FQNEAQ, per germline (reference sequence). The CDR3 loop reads CASSRQGLDEQYF. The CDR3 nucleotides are TGTGCCAGCAGCCGACAGGGCCTGGACGAGCAGTACTTC.

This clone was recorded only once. The CDR3, as DNA: TGTGCCAGCAGCCAAGATACGGGTGGTAGGAATACGCAGTATTTT. This translates into CASSQDTGGRNTQYF. The V gene is TRBV4-2, the J gene TRBJ2-3; D is undetermined. Per the germline V gene, CDR1 is LGHNA and CDR2 is YNFKEQ. The V end was cut by 0 bases, the J end by 7 bases, with 14 bases between. The CDR3 contains 15 residues.

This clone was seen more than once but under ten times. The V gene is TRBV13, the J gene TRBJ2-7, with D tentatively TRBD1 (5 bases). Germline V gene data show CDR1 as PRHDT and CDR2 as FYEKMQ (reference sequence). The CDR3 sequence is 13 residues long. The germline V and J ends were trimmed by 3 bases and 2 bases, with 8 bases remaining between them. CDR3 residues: CASSFRATYEQYF. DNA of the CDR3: TGTGCCAGCAGCTTCAGGGCCACCTACGAGCAGTACTTC.

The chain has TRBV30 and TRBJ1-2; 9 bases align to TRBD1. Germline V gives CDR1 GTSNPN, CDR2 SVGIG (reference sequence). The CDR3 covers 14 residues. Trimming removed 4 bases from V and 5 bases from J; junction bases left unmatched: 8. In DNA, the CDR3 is TGTGCCTGGACTGAGACAGGGGGACTGTATGGCTACACCTTC. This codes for CAWTETGGLYGYTF.

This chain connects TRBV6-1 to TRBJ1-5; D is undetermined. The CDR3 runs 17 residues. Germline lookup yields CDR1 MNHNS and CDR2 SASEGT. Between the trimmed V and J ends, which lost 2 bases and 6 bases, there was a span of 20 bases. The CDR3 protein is CASSEILRGSGSQPQHF. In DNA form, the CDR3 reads TGTGCCAGCAGTGAAATACTTAGAGGTTCTGGGAGTCAGCCCCAGCATTTT.

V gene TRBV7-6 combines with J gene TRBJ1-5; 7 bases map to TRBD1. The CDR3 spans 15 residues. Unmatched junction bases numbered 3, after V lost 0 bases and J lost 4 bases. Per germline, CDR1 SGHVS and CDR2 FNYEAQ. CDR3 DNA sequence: TGTGCCAGCAGCTTAGCGACAGGGTTAAATCAGCCCCAGCATTTT. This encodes CASSLATGLNQPQHF. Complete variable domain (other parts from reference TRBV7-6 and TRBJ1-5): GAGVSQSPRYKVTKRGQDVALRCDPISGHVSLYWYRQALGQGPEFLTYFNYEAQQDKSGLPNDRFSAERPEGSISTLTIQRTEQRDSAMYRCASSLATGLNQPQHFGDGTRLSIL.

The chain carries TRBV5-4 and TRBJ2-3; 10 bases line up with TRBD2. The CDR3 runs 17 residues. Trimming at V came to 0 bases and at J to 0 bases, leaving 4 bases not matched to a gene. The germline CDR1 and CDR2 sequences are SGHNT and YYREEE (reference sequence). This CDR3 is CASSLDSGGLSTDTQYF. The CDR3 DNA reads TGTGCCAGCAGCTTGGATAGCGGGGGGTTGAGCACAGATACGCAGTATTTT.

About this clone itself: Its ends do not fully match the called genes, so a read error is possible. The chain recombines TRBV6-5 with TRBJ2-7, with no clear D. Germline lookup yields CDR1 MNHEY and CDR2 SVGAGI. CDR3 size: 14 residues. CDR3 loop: CASSYGLGSHEQYF. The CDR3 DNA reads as TGTGCCAGCAGTTACGGTCTAGGCTCCCACGAGCAGTACTTC.

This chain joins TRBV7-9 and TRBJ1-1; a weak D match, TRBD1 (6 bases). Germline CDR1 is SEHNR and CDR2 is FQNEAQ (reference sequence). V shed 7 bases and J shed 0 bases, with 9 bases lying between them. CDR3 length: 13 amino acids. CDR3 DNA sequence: TGTGCCAGCACCCCAGGGGTGAACACTGAAGCTTTCTTT. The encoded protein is CASTPGVNTEAFF.

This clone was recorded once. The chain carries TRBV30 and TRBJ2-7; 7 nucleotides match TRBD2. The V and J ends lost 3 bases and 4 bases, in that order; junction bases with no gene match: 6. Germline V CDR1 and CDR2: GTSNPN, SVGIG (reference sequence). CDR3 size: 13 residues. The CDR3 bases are TGTGCCTGGAGACAGCAGCGGGGTTACGAGCAGTACTTC. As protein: CAWRQQRGYEQYF. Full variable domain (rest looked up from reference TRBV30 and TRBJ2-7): SQTIHQWPATLVQPVGSPLSLECTVEGTSNPNLYWYRQAAGRGLQLLFYSVGIGQISSEVPQNLSASRPQDRQFILSSKKLLLSDSGFYLCAWRQQRGYEQYFGPGTRLTVT.

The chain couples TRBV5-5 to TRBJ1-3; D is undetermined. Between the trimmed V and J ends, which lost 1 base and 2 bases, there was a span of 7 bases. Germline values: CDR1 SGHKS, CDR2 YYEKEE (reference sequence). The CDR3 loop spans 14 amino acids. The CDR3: CASSLKQPGNTIYF. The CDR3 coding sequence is TGTGCCAGCAGCTTGAAACAGCCTGGAAACACCATATATTTT.

The CDR3 DNA sequence: TGTGCCAGCAGTGCGGTCGAGTCTCGTTCGCAGTATTTT. It translates to CASSAVESRSQYF. The rearrangement uses TRBV6-6 and TRBJ2-3, with D hard to call. The CDR3 is 13 residues long. In germline, CDR1 is MNHNY, CDR2 SVGAGI (reference sequence). The ends were cut back, 5 bases at V and 10 bases at J, with 16 bases in the middle.

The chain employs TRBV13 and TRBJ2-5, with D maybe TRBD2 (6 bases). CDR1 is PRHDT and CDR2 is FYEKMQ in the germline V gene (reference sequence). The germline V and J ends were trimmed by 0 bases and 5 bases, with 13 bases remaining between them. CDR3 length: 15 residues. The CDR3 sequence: CASSLGLGGVETQYF. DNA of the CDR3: TGTGCCAGCAGCTTAGGACTCGGCGGGGTGGAGACCCAGTACTTC.

The CDR3 spells CASSQAVQGAYEQYF. The CDR3 region has the DNA TGCGCCAGCAGCCAAGCCGTACAGGGGGCCTACGAGCAGTACTTC. The V call is TRBV4-3, the J call TRBJ2-7, with 8 bases fitting TRBD1. Unmatched junction bases numbered 4, after V lost 1 base and J lost 2 bases. This CDR3 region has 15 residues. Germline CDR1 is LGHNA and CDR2 is YSLEER.

The CDR3 DNA is TGTGCCACCAGCAGAGGGACAGGTTTTATGAACACTGAAGCTTTCTTT. Protein sequence: CATSRGTGFMNTEAFF. V usage is TRBV15 and J usage is TRBJ1-1; 7 nucleotides align to TRBD1. CDR3 length equals 16 residues. The trim removed 1 base at V and 0 bases at J, leaving 5 bases unmatched. Germline V lookup: CDR1 LNHNV, CDR2 YYDKDF (reference sequence).

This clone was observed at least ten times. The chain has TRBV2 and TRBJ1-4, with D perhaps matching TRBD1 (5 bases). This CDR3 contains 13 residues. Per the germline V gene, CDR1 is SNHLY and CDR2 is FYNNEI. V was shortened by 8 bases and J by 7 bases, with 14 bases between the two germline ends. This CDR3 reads CASSGGWGEKLFF. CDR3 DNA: TGTGCCAGCTCCGGGGGATGGGGTGAAAAACTGTTTTTT.

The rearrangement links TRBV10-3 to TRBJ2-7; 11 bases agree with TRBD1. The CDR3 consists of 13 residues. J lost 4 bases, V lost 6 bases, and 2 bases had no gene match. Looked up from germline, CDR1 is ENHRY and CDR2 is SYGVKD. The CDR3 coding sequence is TGTGCCATCAGGGGGACAGGGGGATACGAGCAGTACTTC. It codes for CAIRGTGGYEQYF.

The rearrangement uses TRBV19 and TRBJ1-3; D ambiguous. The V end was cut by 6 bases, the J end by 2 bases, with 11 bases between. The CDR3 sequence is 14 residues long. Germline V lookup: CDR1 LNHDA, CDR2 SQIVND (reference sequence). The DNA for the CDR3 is TGTGCCAGTAGGGCGGGAACAGCTGGAAACACCATATATTTT. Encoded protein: CASRAGTAGNTIYF.